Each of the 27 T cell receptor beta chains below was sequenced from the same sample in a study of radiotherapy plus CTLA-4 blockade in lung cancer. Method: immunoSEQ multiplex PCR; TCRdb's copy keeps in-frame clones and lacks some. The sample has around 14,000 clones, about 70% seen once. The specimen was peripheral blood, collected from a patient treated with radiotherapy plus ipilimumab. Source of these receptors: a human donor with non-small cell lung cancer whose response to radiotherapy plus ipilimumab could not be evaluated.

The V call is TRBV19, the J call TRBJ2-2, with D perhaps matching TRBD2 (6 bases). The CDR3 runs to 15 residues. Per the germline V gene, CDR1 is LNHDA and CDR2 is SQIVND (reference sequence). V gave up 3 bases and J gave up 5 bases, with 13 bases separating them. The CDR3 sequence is CASSMRDRQTGELFF. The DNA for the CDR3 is TGTGCCAGTAGTATGCGGGACCGACAAACCGGGGAGCTGTTTTTT.

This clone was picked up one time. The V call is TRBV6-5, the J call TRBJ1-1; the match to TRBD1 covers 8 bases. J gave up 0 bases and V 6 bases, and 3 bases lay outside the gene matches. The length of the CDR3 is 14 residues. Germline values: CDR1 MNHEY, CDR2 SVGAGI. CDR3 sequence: CASRLGQVNTEAFF. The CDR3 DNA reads TGTGCCAGCAGACTGGGACAGGTGAACACTGAAGCTTTCTTT.

The CDR3 DNA reads TGCGCCAGCAGCTCACCACCTACAGGGAATCCCTACAATGAGCAGTTCTTC. Protein sequence: CASSSPPTGNPYNEQFF. This sequence joins TRBV5-1 and TRBJ2-1; TRBD1 might be the D (6 bases). Germline V CDR1 and CDR2: SGHRS, YFSETQ. This CDR3 has 17 amino acids. Trimming left V 3 bases short and J 2 bases short, with 18 bases between.

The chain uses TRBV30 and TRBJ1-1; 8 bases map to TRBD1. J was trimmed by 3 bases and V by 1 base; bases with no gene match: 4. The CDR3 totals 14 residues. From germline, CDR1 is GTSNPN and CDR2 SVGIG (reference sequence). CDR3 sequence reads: CAWSDGQGYTEAFF. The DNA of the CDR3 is TGTGCCTGGAGTGACGGACAGGGTTACACTGAAGCTTTCTTT.

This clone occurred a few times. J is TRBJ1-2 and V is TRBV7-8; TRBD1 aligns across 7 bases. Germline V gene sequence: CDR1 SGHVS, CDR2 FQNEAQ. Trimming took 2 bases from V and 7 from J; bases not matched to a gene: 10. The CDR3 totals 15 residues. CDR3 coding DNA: TGTGCCAGCAGCTTACCTTCAGGGGGTTCGAGTGGCTACACCTTC. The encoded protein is CASSLPSGGSSGYTF.

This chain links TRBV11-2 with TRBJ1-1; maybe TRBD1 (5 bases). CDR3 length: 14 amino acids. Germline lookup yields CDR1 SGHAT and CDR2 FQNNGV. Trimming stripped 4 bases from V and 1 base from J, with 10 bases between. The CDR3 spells CASSSYRGNTEAFF. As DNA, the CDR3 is TGTGCCAGCAGCTCCTATAGGGGGAACACTGAAGCTTTCTTT.

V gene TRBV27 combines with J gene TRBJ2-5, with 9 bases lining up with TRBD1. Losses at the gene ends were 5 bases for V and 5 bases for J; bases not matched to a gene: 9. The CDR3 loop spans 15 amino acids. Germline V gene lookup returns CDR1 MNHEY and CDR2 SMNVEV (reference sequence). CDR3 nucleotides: TGTGCCAGCAGTCCGGGACAGGGTAGTGCCGAGACCCAGTACTTC. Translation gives CASSPGQGSAETQYF.

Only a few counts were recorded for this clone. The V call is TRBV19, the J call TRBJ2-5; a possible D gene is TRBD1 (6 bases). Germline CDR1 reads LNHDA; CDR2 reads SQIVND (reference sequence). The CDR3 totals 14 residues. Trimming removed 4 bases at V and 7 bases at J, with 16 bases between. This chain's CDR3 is CASSSTGPTGTQYF. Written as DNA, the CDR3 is TGTGCCAGTAGTAGCACAGGGCCCACGGGGACCCAGTACTTC.

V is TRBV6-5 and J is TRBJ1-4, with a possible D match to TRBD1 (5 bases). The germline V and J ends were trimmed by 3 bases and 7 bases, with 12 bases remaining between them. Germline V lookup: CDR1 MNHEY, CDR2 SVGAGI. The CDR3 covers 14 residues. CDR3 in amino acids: CASSYRAQGEKLFF. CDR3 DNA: TGTGCCAGCAGTTATCGTGCTCAGGGTGAAAAACTGTTTTTT.

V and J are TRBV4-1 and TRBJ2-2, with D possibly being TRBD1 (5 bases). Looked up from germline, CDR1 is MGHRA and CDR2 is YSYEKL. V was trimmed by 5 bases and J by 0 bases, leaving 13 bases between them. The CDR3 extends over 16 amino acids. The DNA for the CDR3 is TGCGCCAGCAGCTCGCGACAGAGATCGAACACCGGGGAGCTGTTTTTT. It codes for CASSSRQRSNTGELFF.

CDR3 DNA sequence: TGTGCCAGCAGCCCCGGGACACCCTCTGGGGCCAACGTCCTGACTTTC. It specifies CASSPGTPSGANVLTF. The chain has TRBV9 and TRBJ2-6; TRBD1 is a possible D gene (6 bases). The CDR3 extends over 16 amino acids. Germline CDR1 is SGDLS and CDR2 is YYNGEE. Deletions cut 4 bases from V and 0 bases from J, with 11 bases between. Filled out from reference TRBV9 and TRBJ2-6, the complete variable domain reads DSGVTQTPKHLITATGQRVTLRCSPRSGDLSVYWYQQSLDQGLQFLIQYYNGEERAKGNILERFSAQQFPDLHSELNLSSLELGDSALYFCASSPGTPSGANVLTFGAGSRLTVL.

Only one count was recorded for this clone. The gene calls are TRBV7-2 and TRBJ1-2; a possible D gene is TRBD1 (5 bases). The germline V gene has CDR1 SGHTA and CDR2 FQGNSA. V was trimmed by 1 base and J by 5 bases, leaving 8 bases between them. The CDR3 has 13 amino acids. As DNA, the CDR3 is TGTGCCAGCAGCTTAGGACAGTTGTATGGCTACACCTTC. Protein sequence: CASSLGQLYGYTF.

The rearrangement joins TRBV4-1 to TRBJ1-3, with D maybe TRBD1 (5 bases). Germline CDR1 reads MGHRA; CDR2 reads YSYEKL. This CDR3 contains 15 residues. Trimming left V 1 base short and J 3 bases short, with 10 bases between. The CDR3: CASSQGGTYGNTIYF. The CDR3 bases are TGCGCCAGCAGCCAAGGGGGGACTTATGGAAACACCATATATTTT.

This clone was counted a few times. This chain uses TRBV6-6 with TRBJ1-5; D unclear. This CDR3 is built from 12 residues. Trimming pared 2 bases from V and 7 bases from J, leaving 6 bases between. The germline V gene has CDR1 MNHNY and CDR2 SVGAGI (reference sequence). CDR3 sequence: CASSYREQPQHF. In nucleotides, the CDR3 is TGTGCCAGCAGTTACAGGGAGCAGCCCCAGCATTTT.

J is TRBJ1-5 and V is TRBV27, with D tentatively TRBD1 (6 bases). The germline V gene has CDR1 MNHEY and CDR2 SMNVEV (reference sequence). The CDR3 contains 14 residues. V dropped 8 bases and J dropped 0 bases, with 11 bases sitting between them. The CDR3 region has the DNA TGTGCCAGCCGGGACACCTATAGCAATCAGCCCCAGCATTTT. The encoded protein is CASRDTYSNQPQHF.

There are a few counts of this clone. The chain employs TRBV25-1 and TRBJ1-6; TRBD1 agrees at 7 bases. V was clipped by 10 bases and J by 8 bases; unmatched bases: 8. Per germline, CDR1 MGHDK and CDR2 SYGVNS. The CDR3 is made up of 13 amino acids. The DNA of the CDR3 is TGTGCCACCCGACGGGGGACAGATTCACCCCTCCACTTT. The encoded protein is CATRRGTDSPLHF.

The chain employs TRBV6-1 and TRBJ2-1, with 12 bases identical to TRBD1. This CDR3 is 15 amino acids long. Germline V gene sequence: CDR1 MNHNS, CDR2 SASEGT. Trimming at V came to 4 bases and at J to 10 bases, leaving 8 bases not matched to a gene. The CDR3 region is CASSATGTGGQEQFF. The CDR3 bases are TGTGCCAGCAGTGCGACGGGGACAGGGGGCCAAGAGCAGTTCTTC.

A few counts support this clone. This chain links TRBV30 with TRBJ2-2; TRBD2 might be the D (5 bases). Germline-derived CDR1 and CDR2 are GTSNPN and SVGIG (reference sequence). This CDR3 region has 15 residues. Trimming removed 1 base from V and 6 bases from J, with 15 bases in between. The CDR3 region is CAWSAYYQEAGELFF. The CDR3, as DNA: TGTGCCTGGAGTGCCTACTACCAGGAGGCCGGGGAGCTGTTTTTT. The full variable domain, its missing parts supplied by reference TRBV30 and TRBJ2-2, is SQTIHQWPATLVQPVGSPLSLECTVEGTSNPNLYWYRQAAGRGLQLLFYSVGIGQISSEVPQNLSASRPQDRQFILSSKKLLLSDSGFYLCAWSAYYQEAGELFFGEGSRLTVL.

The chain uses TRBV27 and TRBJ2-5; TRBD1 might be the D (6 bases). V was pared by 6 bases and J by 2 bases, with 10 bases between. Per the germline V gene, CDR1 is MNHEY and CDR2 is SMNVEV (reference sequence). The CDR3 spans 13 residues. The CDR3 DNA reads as TGTGCCAGCAGGGACAGATTACAAGAGACCCAGTACTTC. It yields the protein CASRDRLQETQYF.

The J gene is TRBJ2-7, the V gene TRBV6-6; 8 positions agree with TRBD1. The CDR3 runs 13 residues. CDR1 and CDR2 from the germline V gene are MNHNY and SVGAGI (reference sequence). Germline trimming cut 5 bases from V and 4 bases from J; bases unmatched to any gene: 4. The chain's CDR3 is CASSPDRVYEQYV. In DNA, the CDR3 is TGTGCCAGCAGTCCGGACAGGGTGTACGAGCAGTACGTC.

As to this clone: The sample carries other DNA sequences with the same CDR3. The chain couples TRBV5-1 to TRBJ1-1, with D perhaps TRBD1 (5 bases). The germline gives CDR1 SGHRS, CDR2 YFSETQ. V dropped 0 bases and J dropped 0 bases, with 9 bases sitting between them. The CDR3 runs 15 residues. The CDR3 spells CASSLGGGMNTEAFF. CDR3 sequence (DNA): TGCGCCAGCAGCTTGGGGGGCGGAATGAACACTGAAGCTTTCTTT.

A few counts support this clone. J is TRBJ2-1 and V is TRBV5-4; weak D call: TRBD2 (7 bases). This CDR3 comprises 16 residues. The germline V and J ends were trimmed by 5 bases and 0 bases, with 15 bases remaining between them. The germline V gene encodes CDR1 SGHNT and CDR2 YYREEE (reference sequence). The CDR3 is CASSLAGDNSYNEQFF. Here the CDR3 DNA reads TGTGCCAGCAGTCTGGCGGGGGACAACTCCTACAATGAGCAGTTCTTC.

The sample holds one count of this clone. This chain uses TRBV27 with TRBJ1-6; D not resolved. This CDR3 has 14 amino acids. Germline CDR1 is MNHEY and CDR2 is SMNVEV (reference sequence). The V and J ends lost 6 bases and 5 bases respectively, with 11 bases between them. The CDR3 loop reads CASSRGMNNSPLHF. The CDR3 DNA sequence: TGTGCCAGCAGCCGGGGTATGAATAATTCACCCCTCCACTTT.

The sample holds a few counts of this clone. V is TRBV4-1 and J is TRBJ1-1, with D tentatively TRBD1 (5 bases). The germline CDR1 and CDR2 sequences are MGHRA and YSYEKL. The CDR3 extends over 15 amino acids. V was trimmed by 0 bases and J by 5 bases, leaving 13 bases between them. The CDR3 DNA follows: TGCGCCAGCAGCCAAGATAGTTGGGGGGGGACTGAAGCTTTCTTT. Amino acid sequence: CASSQDSWGGTEAFF.

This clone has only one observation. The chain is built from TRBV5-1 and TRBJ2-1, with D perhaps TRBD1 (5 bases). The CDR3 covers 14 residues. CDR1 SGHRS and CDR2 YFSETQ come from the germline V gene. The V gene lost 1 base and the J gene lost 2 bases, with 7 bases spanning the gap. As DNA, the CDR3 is TGCGCCAGCAGCTTGCAGGGTCCCTACAATGAGCAGTTCTTC. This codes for CASSLQGPYNEQFF.

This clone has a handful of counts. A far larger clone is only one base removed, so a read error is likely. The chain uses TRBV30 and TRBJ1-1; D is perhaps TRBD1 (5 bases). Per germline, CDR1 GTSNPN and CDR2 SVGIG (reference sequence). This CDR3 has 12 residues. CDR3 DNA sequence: TGTGCCTCGAGTGCGGGGGGCACTGAAGCTTTCTTT. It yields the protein CASSAGGTEAFF.

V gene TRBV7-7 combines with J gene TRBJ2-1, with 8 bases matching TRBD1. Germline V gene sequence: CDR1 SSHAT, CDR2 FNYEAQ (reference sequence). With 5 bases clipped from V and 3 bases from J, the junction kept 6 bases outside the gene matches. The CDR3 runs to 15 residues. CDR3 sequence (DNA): TGTGCCAGCAGCCCGGACAGGGACGGCTACAATGAGCAGTTCTTC. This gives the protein CASSPDRDGYNEQFF.